This TCR beta chain was obtained from a study of blood T cell repertoires in COVID-19. At the level of the study: Italy, Spain and the United States were the sources of the convalescent and acute COVID-19 samples.

Produced via immunoSEQ multiplex PCR; TCRdb's table is partial and in-frame only. The repertoire holds about 250,000 clones, with roughly 83% as singletons. Looked up from germline, CDR1 is MDHEN and CDR2 is SYDVKM. The CDR3 sequence is 14 residues long. The V gene end was trimmed by 6 bases and the J gene end by 4 bases; junction bases not matched to a gene: 5. Seattle patient enrollment occurred during active infection, with longitudinal follow-up thereafter. The chain is built from TRBV28 and TRBJ1-1, with 10 positions matching TRBD1. Sequencing was done on a sample of peripheral blood. The source is an elderly woman with COVID-19, enrolled during active disease. Here the CDR3 reads CASRRQGARTEAFF. CDR3 nucleotide sequence: TGTGCCAGCAGGAGACAGGGGGCGCGCACTGAAGCTTTCTTT.